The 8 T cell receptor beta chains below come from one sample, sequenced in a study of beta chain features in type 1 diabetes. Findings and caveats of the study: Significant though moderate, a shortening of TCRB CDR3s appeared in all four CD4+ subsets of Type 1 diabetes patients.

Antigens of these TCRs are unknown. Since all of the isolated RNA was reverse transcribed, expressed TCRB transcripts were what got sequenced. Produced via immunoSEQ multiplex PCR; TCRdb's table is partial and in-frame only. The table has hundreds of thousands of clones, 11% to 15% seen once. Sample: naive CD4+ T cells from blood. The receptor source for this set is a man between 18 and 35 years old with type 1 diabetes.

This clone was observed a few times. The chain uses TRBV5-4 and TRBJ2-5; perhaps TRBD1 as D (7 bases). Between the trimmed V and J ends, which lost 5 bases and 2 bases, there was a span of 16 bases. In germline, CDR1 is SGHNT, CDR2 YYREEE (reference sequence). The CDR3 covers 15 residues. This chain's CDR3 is CASRRDRSIQETQYF. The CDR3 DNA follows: TGTGCCAGCAGGCGGGACAGATCAATACAAGAGACCCAGTACTTC. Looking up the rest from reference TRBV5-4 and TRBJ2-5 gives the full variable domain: ETGVTQSPTHLIKTRGQQVTLRCSSQSGHNTVSWYQQALGQGPQFIFQYYREEENGRGNFPPRFSGLQFPNYSSELNVNALELDDSALYLCASRRDRSIQETQYFGPGTRLLVL.

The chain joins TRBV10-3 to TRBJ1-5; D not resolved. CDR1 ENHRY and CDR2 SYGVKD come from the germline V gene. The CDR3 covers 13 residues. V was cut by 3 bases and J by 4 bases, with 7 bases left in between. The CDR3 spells CAISERLNQPQHF. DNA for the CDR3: TGTGCCATCAGTGAAAGATTGAATCAGCCCCAGCATTTT.

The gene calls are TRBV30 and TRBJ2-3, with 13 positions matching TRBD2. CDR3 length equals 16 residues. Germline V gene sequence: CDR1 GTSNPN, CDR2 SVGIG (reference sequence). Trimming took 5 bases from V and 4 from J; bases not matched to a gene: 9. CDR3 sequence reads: CAWDGGLAGSPDTQYF. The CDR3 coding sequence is TGTGCCTGGGATGGGGGACTAGCGGGAAGTCCAGATACGCAGTATTTT.

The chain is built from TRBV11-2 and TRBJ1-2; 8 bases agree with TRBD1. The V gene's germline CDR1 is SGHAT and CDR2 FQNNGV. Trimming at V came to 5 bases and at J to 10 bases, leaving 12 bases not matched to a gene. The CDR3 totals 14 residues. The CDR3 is CASSPDRGWGFYTF. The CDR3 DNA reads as TGTGCCAGCAGCCCCGACAGGGGATGGGGCTTCTACACCTTC. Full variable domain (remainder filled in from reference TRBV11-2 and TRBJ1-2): EAGVAQSPRYKIIEKRQSVAFWCNPISGHATLYWYQQILGQGPKLLIQFQNNGVVDDSQLPKDRFSAERLKGVDSTLKIQPAKLEDSAVYLCASSPDRGWGFYTFGSGTRLTVV.

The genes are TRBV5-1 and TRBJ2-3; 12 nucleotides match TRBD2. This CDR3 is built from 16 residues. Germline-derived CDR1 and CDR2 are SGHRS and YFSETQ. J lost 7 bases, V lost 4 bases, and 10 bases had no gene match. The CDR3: CASSDGLAGSQNTQYF. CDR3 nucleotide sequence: TGCGCCAGCAGCGATGGACTAGCGGGGAGTCAGAATACGCAGTATTTT.

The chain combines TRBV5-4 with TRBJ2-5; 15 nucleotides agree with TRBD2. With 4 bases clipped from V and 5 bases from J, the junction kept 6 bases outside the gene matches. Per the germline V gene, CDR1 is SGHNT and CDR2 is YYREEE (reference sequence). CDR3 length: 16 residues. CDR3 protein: CASSSGTSGRLETQYF. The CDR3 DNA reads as TGTGCCAGCAGCAGCGGGACTAGCGGGAGGTTGGAGACCCAGTACTTC.

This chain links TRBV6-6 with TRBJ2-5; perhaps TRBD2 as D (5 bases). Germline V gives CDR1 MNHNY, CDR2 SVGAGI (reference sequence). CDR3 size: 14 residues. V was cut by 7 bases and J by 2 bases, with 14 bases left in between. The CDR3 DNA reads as TGTGCCAGCACCCCCGGACTGGTACAAGAGACCCAGTACTTC. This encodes CASTPGLVQETQYF.

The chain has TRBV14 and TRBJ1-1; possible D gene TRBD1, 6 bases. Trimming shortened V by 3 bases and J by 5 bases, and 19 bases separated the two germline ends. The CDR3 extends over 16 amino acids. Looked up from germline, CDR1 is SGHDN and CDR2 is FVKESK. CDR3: CASSHSRPWRGTEAFF. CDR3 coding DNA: TGTGCCAGCAGCCACTCCCGGCCCTGGAGGGGGACTGAAGCTTTCTTT.